These 13 T cell receptor beta chains originate from one sample sequenced in a study of T cell repertoires in cytomegalovirus infection. TCRdb recomputed calls from the reads with MiXCR, one row per CDR3 protein. The sample carries about 890,000 distinct CDR3 sequences, approximately 33% recorded once. Their antigens are not known. This material consisted of cultured CD8+ T cells from PBMCs, taken from culture after CMV antigen stimulation. All receptors derive from a human donor in good health (CMV status not recorded). Some clones in this sample may be carry-over from other donors' samples.

This clonotype appeared a few times. This chain joins TRBV19 and TRBJ2-7, with TRBD1 matching 7 bases. There are 13 residues in the CDR3. Germline loops: CDR1 LNHDA, CDR2 SQIVND (reference sequence). V dropped 10 bases and J dropped 3; count of bases not matched to a gene: 9. CDR3 DNA: TGTGCCACAGCCGGGGACAGTATCTACGAGCAGTACTTC. Amino acids: CATAGDSIYEQYF.

The gene calls are TRBV24-1 and TRBJ1-1; tentative D call: TRBD1 (5 bases). The CDR3 length is 16 residues. Deletions cut 7 bases from V and 2 bases from J, with 19 bases between. CDR1 KGHDR and CDR2 SFDVKD come from the germline V gene. As DNA, the CDR3 is TGTGCCACCAGACGTTCTGGATCCGGGGGTAACACTGAAGCTTTCTTT. Translating it yields CATRRSGSGGNTEAFF.

V gene TRBV7-6 combines with J gene TRBJ2-1; no definite D call. CDR3 length: 16 residues. Per germline, CDR1 SGHVS and CDR2 FNYEAQ. V was cut by 6 bases and J by 0 bases, with 15 bases left in between. The CDR3 loop reads CASRPLTASSYNEQFF. DNA of the CDR3: TGTGCCAGCAGACCCTTGACCGCCAGCTCCTACAATGAGCAGTTCTTC.

This clonotype appeared a few times. The chain recombines TRBV28 with TRBJ2-7; 8 bases match TRBD1. CDR1 is MDHEN, CDR2 SYDVKM, per germline. V was clipped by 11 bases and J by 3 bases; unmatched bases: 6. The CDR3 contains 12 residues. The CDR3 DNA reads as TGTGCCGCAGGGGGCAATTTCTACGAGCAGTACGTC. It codes for CAAGGNFYEQYV.

This clonotype has ten or more counts. The chain has TRBV7-2 and TRBJ2-1; 14 nucleotides align to TRBD2. Germline lookup yields CDR1 SGHTA and CDR2 FQGNSA. Losses at the gene ends were 5 bases for V and 4 bases for J; bases not matched to a gene: 16. The CDR3 has 20 residues. The CDR3 DNA reads as TGTGCCAGCAGCCCCCGACTAGCGGGGGGGCCTCTTTCCCCATACAATGAGCAGTTCTTC. Its translation is CASSPRLAGGPLSPYNEQFF.

The chain employs TRBV19 and TRBJ2-3, with TRBD2 identical over 13 bases. V shed 7 bases and J 2 bases; nucleotides not matched to a gene: 6. The CDR3 has 16 amino acids. The germline CDR1 and CDR2 sequences are LNHDA and SQIVND (reference sequence). CDR3 in amino acids: CASMEGTSGATDTQYF. CDR3 DNA sequence: TGTGCCAGTATGGAGGGGACTAGCGGGGCCACAGATACGCAGTATTTT.

The V call is TRBV4-1, the J call TRBJ2-6; tentatively, D is TRBD2 (7 bases). The CDR3 is made up of 16 amino acids. Germline assignment: CDR1 MGHRA and CDR2 YSYEKL. Trimming stripped 0 bases from V and 4 bases from J, with 10 bases between. The CDR3 protein is CASSQDAGAGANVLTF. In nucleotides, the CDR3 is TGCGCCAGCAGCCAAGACGCGGGGGCCGGGGCCAACGTCCTGACTTTC.

This clonotype was seen at least ten times. The chain links TRBV7-8 to TRBJ2-7, with 9 positions matching TRBD1. The CDR3 length is 15 residues. J lost 3 bases, V lost 2 bases, and 5 bases had no gene match. CDR1 and CDR2 from the germline V gene are SGHVS and FQNEAQ. The CDR3 bases are TGTGCCAGCAGCTTAAAGGGGACAGGGAACTACGAGCAGTACGTC. It encodes CASSLKGTGNYEQYV.

This chain joins TRBV20-1 and TRBJ2-1; 8 positions match TRBD2. CDR1 and CDR2 (germline): DFQATT, SNEGSKA (reference sequence). Losses at the gene ends were 2 bases for V and 3 bases for J; bases not matched to a gene: 15. The CDR3 totals 18 residues. The CDR3 DNA sequence: TGCAGTGCTAGAAAAGCGGGGGAAAACCTATTATACTACAATGAGCAGTTCTTC. Protein sequence: CSARKAGENLLYYNEQFF.

This clonotype was picked up a small number of times. The chain carries TRBV10-3 and TRBJ2-1; TRBD2 matches at 10 bases. The CDR3 runs to 15 residues. Germline V gene data show CDR1 as ENHRY and CDR2 as SYGVKD. Trimming cost V 6 bases and J 8 bases; bases outside gene matches: 10. CDR3: CAIRGQRGGRDEQFF. The CDR3 nucleotides are TGTGCCATCAGGGGGCAGCGGGGGGGCCGTGATGAGCAGTTCTTC.

In its sample, this clonotype was seen a few times. The V and J genes are TRBV6-2 or TRBV6-3 and TRBJ1-5; D perhaps matches TRBD1 (5 bases). Germline assignment: CDR1 MNHEY and CDR2 SVGEGT. Trimming stripped 2 bases from V and 7 bases from J, with 15 bases between. This CDR3 is built from 15 residues. CDR3 sequence: CASSYGTTQRQPQHF. In DNA, the CDR3 is TGTGCCAGCAGTTACGGGACCACTCAAAGGCAGCCCCAGCATTTT.

The genes are TRBV6-1 and TRBJ2-7; D is undetermined. This CDR3 has 12 residues. Germline lookup yields CDR1 MNHNS and CDR2 SASEGT. Between the trimmed V and J ends, which lost 7 bases and 1 base, there was a span of 8 bases. Here the CDR3 DNA reads TGTGCCAGCATAAGAGGATCCTACGAGCAGTACTTC. Protein: CASIRGSYEQYF.

For this clonotype: Given a much more abundant clone one base away, this may be a read error. The chain recombines TRBV7-4 with TRBJ2-1, with D unclear. The CDR3 length is 12 residues. Germline CDR1 is SGHVT and CDR2 is SQSDAQ. CDR3 in amino acids: CANSPQRNEQFF. The DNA for the CDR3 is TGTGCCAACAGCCCCCAGAGGAATGAGCAGTTCTTC.